These 17 T cell receptor beta chains were all obtained from the same sample, sequenced in a study of blood T cell repertoires in COVID-19. TCRdb's table, derived via immunoSEQ multiplex PCR, lists solely in-frame clones and lacks some. Seen here are about 270,000 clones, 85% to 90% observed once, and the top ten hold approximately 4%. Input material: PBMCs or T cells enriched from blood (not recorded which). The receptor set was obtained from a woman in her twenties or thirties with acute COVID-19.

The rearrangement links TRBV28 to TRBJ2-2; TRBD2 aligns across 7 bases. The CDR3 is made up of 14 amino acids. V shed 5 bases and J 6 bases; nucleotides not matched to a gene: 6. CDR1 is MDHEN and CDR2 is SYDVKM in the germline V gene. The CDR3 protein is CASSPRLASGELFF. The CDR3 DNA reads TGTGCCAGCAGTCCCCGACTAGCCTCCGGGGAGCTGTTTTTT.

The chain carries TRBV6-1 and TRBJ2-3; tentative D call: TRBD1 (7 bases). V lost 0 bases, J lost 6 bases, and 19 bases lay in between. This CDR3 has 17 amino acids. In germline, CDR1 is MNHNS, CDR2 SASEGT. The CDR3 spells CASSEARGSGGYDTQYF. CDR3 in DNA: TGTGCCAGCAGTGAAGCGCGGGGTTCAGGGGGGTATGATACGCAGTATTTT.

As DNA, the CDR3 is TGTGCCAGCAGCCCTCTCTCCTACGAGCAGTACTTC. It codes for CASSPLSYEQYF. This chain joins TRBV2 and TRBJ2-7; D uncertain. The CDR3 spans 12 residues. Trimming took off 6 bases at V and 0 bases at J, with 6 bases between the two ends. Per the germline V gene, CDR1 is SNHLY and CDR2 is FYNNEI.

The chain uses TRBV18 and TRBJ2-7; perhaps TRBD1 as D (6 bases). Per the germline V gene, CDR1 is KGHSH and CDR2 is LQKENI. The V end was cut by 2 bases, the J end by 4 bases, with 18 bases between. The length of the CDR3 is 16 residues. CDR3 bases: TGTGCCAGCTCACCAATCCAGGGTCCCCAGGGGTACGAGCAGTACTTC. Its translation: CASSPIQGPQGYEQYF.

This sequence joins TRBV12-3 or TRBV12-4 and TRBJ2-5, with 10 bases that match TRBD2. V lost 5 bases to trimming and J lost 5 bases; unmatched junction nucleotides: 2. The CDR3 is 13 amino acids. CDR3 protein: CASSISGGETQYF. The CDR3 nucleotides read TGTGCCAGCAGTATTAGCGGGGGGGAGACCCAGTACTTC.

The chain has TRBV11-2 and TRBJ2-3, with D tentatively TRBD2 (6 bases). V lost 6 bases and J lost 4, with 17 bases in between. There are 15 residues in the CDR3. In germline, CDR1 is SGHAT, CDR2 FQNNGV. This CDR3 reads CASRTWGGTSDTQYF. For the CDR3, the DNA is TGTGCCAGCAGAACTTGGGGCGGGACCTCAGATACGCAGTATTTT.

The CDR3 sequence is CASSKRITNRGLSYEQYF. The CDR3 DNA reads as TGTGCCAGCAGCAAACGAATCACAAACAGGGGTCTCTCCTACGAGCAGTACTTC. This sequence joins TRBV21-1 and TRBJ2-7; TRBD1, as called in the table, went unchecked against the DNA. TRBV21-1 is a documented pseudogene. The CDR3 spans 18 residues.

This clone has just a few counts. The chain joins TRBV27 to TRBJ1-1; a possible D gene is TRBD1 (6 bases). The V and J ends lost 2 bases and 5 bases respectively, with 15 bases between them. The CDR3 has 15 residues. Per germline, CDR1 MNHEY and CDR2 SMNVEV (reference sequence). CDR3 sequence (DNA): TGTGCCAGCAGTTTAAGGTCGGGGGGCTGGACTGAAGCTTTCTTT. This sequence encodes CASSLRSGGWTEAFF.

The chain joins TRBV5-1 to TRBJ2-2, with D perhaps TRBD2 (5 bases). V was shortened by 2 bases and J by 4 bases, with 12 bases between the two germline ends. In germline, CDR1 is SGHRS, CDR2 YFSETQ. There are 15 residues in the CDR3. The CDR3 is CASSFLDSPTGELFF. The CDR3, as DNA: TGCGCCAGCAGCTTCCTGGACTCTCCCACCGGGGAGCTGTTTTTT. Together with reference TRBV5-1 and TRBJ2-2, the CDR3 gives the full variable domain: KAGVTQTPRYLIKTRGQQVTLSCSPISGHRSVSWYQQTPGQGLQFLFEYFSETQRNKGNFPGRFSGRQFSNSRSEMNVSTLELGDSALYLCASSFLDSPTGELFFGEGSRLTVL.

The genes are TRBV5-1 and TRBJ2-7, with 12 bases lining up with TRBD2. The CDR3 extends over 22 amino acids. The germline CDR1 and CDR2 sequences are SGHRS and YFSETQ. Trimming at V came to 4 bases and at J to 4 bases, leaving 27 bases not matched to a gene. The CDR3 nucleotides are TGCGCCAGCAGCCAGGTGGTTGGTGAGGGGCTAGCGGGAGGGCCCTTGTCGTACGAGCAGTACTTC. It translates to CASSQVVGEGLAGGPLSYEQYF.

V usage is TRBV4-1 and J usage is TRBJ2-2; D is possibly TRBD1 (10 bases). Germline lookup yields CDR1 MGHRA and CDR2 YSYEKL. V gave up 4 bases and J gave up 3 bases, with 15 bases separating them. The CDR3 consists of 16 residues. CDR3 loop: CASSPSGTGDTGELFF. The DNA of the CDR3 is TGCGCCAGCAGCCCTAGCGGGACAGGGGACACCGGGGAGCTGTTTTTT.

This clone was picked up a small number of times. This sequence joins TRBV7-2 and TRBJ2-7; the D gene is possibly TRBD2 (6 bases). This CDR3 comprises 14 residues. Trimming left V 6 bases short and J 0 bases short, with 12 bases between. CDR1 and CDR2 from the germline V gene are SGHTA and FQGNSA. Here the CDR3 reads CASRGTASSYEQYF. Here the CDR3 DNA reads TGTGCCAGCAGAGGGACTGCGAGCTCCTACGAGCAGTACTTC.

The chain has TRBV4-3 and TRBJ1-3, with 7 bases matching TRBD1. J gave up 2 bases and V 0 bases, and 1 base lay outside the gene matches. CDR1 LGHNA and CDR2 YSLEER come from the germline V gene. The CDR3 is 15 amino acids. In DNA form, the CDR3 reads TGCGCCAGCAGCCAAGATCAGGGGGCTGGAAACACCATATATTTT. Translating it yields CASSQDQGAGNTIYF.

This clone was found once. The chain recombines TRBV6-2 or TRBV6-3 with TRBJ2-1; 12 nucleotides line up with TRBD2. With V trimmed by 3 bases and J by 8 bases, 8 bases remained unmatched. Germline V lookup: CDR1 MNHEY, CDR2 SVGEGT. The CDR3 extends over 16 amino acids. The DNA of the CDR3 is TGTGCCAGCAGTTATTTTCGACTAGCGGGAGTTGATGAGCAGTTCTTC. Protein sequence: CASSYFRLAGVDEQFF.

This rearrangement joins TRBV19 to TRBJ2-1, with a possible D match to TRBD2 (6 bases). Germline V gene data show CDR1 as LNHDA and CDR2 as SQIVND (reference sequence). There are 15 residues in the CDR3. V lost 5 bases, J lost 2 bases, and 13 bases lay in between. CDR3 sequence (DNA): TGTGCCAGTAGTTTTAAGGGCGGGACCTACAATGAGCAGTTCTTC. Protein sequence: CASSFKGGTYNEQFF.

The rearrangement uses TRBV5-1 and TRBJ1-2, with TRBD1 matching 8 bases. The CDR3 spans 13 residues. Germline V gives CDR1 SGHRS, CDR2 YFSETQ. The junction had 9 bases not matched to a gene; V was cut back by 9 bases and J by 5 bases. CDR3: CATSTGERYGYTF. CDR3 bases: TGCGCCACCTCGACAGGGGAACGGTATGGCTACACCTTC.

The CDR3 loop is CASSLGRLVGGETQYF. CDR3 nucleotide sequence: TGTGCCAGCAGCTTAGGGAGACTAGTGGGCGGGGAGACCCAGTACTTC. This chain uses TRBV7-7 with TRBJ2-5; the D gene is possibly TRBD2 (6 bases). The CDR3 totals 16 residues. Germline CDR1 SSHAT, CDR2 FNYEAQ (reference sequence). The V gene lost 1 base and the J gene lost 5 bases, with 17 bases spanning the gap.